The next 20 T cell receptor beta chains were all read from a single sample in a study of blood T cell repertoires in COVID-19. This table comes from immunoSEQ multiplex PCR, and its TCRdb copy is limited to in-frame clones, with some not included. The sample includes about 250,000 clones, about 80% seen only once; the top ten take approximately 4.8%. Material for sequencing was peripheral blood. Receptors originate from a man aged 50 to 60 with active or convalescent COVID-19.

This sequence joins TRBV9 and TRBJ1-2; D not certain. CDR3 size: 13 residues. Germline V gene sequence: CDR1 SGDLS, CDR2 YYNGEE. V was trimmed by 2 bases and J by 4 bases, leaving 9 bases between them. Here the CDR3 DNA reads TGTGCCAGCAGCGTCGGGGAGGGCTATGGCTACACCTTC. It codes for CASSVGEGYGYTF.

The gene calls are TRBV27 and TRBJ1-5; maybe TRBD1 (6 bases). Germline V gene sequence: CDR1 MNHEY, CDR2 SMNVEV (reference sequence). The CDR3 contains 12 residues. Trimming left V 9 bases short and J 9 bases short, with 15 bases between. The CDR3 region is CASSTGPGPQHF. The CDR3, as DNA: TGTGCCAGTTCAACAGGGCCAGGGCCCCAGCATTTT.

The chain is built from TRBV19 and TRBJ1-5, with 7 bases matching TRBD1. Per the germline V gene, CDR1 is LNHDA and CDR2 is SQIVND (reference sequence). This CDR3 is 14 amino acids long. After removal of 5 bases from V and 2 bases from J, the junction contained 3 bases not matched to a gene. The CDR3 DNA reads as TGTGCCAGTAGTTTAGGACAGGGCAATCAGCCCCAGCATTTT. Residues: CASSLGQGNQPQHF.

The rearrangement joins TRBV4-1 to TRBJ2-5, with 14 positions matching TRBD2. V dropped 6 bases and J dropped 3; count of bases not matched to a gene: 6. The CDR3 is 16 residues long. In germline, CDR1 is MGHRA, CDR2 YSYEKL. DNA for the CDR3: TGCGCCAGCAGTGCCGGGACTAGCGGGGGCGAAGAGACCCAGTACTTC. Protein: CASSAGTSGGEETQYF.

The chain employs TRBV12-3 or TRBV12-4 and TRBJ2-6; unclear D gene. The germline V and J ends were trimmed by 8 bases and 1 base, with 6 bases remaining between them. This CDR3 region has 13 residues. In nucleotides, the CDR3 is TGTGCCAGCTTCCCATCTGGGGCCAACGTCCTGACTTTC. Translated: CASFPSGANVLTF.

V gene TRBV3-1 (or the pseudogene TRBV3-2) combines with J gene TRBJ1-4; 8 bases line up with TRBD1. Per germline, CDR1 LGHDT and CDR2 YNNKEL (reference sequence). Trimming at V came to 4 bases and at J to 5 bases, leaving 6 bases not matched to a gene. The CDR3 length is 15 residues. The DNA of the CDR3 is TGTGCCAGCAGCCCCAGACAGGGGCCCAATGAAAAACTGTTTTTT. Protein: CASSPRQGPNEKLFF.

This rearrangement joins TRBV27 to TRBJ2-5; D ambiguous. This CDR3 has 13 amino acids. Germline V CDR1 and CDR2: MNHEY, SMNVEV (reference sequence). Trimming stripped 5 bases from V and 3 bases from J, with 10 bases between. The CDR3 sequence: CASSHLGEETQYF. The CDR3 nucleotides are TGTGCCAGCAGTCATCTAGGAGAAGAGACCCAGTACTTC.

The chain has TRBV11-2 and TRBJ1-3; D gene uncertain. Trimming took 3 bases from V and 9 from J, leaving 9 bases between them. This CDR3 region has 12 residues. Germline CDR1 is SGHAT and CDR2 is FQNNGV. The CDR3 region has the DNA TGTGCCAGCAGCTTGGCGGGAGCCACCATATATTTT. This translates into CASSLAGATIYF.

The chain recombines TRBV5-4 with TRBJ2-1, with 13 bases lining up with TRBD2. Germline loops: CDR1 SGHNT, CDR2 YYREEE (reference sequence). The trim removed 4 bases at V and 8 bases at J, leaving 6 bases unmatched. The CDR3 runs to 15 residues. CDR3 DNA: TGTGCCAGCAGCCTTACTAGCGGGGGGGCATATGAGCAGTTCTTC. Encoded protein: CASSLTSGGAYEQFF.

This chain links TRBV5-1 with TRBJ1-4; 9 nucleotides match TRBD1. Trimming cost V 1 base and J 2 bases; bases outside gene matches: 3. Per the germline V gene, CDR1 is SGHRS and CDR2 is YFSETQ. There are 16 residues in the CDR3. CDR3 protein: CASSLMTGGTNEKLFF. The CDR3 DNA reads as TGCGCCAGCAGCTTGATGACAGGGGGGACTAATGAAAAACTGTTTTTT.

J is TRBJ2-1 and V is TRBV7-9; 9 positions agree with TRBD2. Germline loops: CDR1 SEHNR, CDR2 FQNEAQ (reference sequence). There are 17 residues in the CDR3. Trimming removed 4 bases from V and 0 bases from J; junction bases left unmatched: 7. CDR3 DNA: TGTGCCAGCAGCTCCTTAGCGGGGGCCAGCTCCTACAATGAGCAGTTCTTC. Translating gives CASSSLAGASSYNEQFF.

V gene TRBV29-1 combines with J gene TRBJ2-7, with TRBD1 matching 9 bases. V dropped 7 bases and J dropped 2; count of bases not matched to a gene: 3. CDR3 length: 12 residues. Germline CDR1 is SQVTM and CDR2 is ANQGSEA. The CDR3 loop reads CSAGTGTYEQYF. DNA for the CDR3: TGCAGCGCCGGGACAGGGACCTACGAGCAGTACTTC.

The V and J genes are TRBV7-9 and TRBJ2-3, with D perhaps matching TRBD2 (6 bases). The CDR3 consists of 16 residues. Trimming left V 6 bases short and J 2 bases short, with 18 bases between. Germline-derived CDR1 and CDR2 are SEHNR and FQNEAQ (reference sequence). The CDR3 bases are TGTGCCAGCAGTCCGGGACTCGGACTATTCACAGATACGCAGTATTTT. Its protein is CASSPGLGLFTDTQYF.

This clone has just a few counts. This sample includes further DNA sequences coding for the same CDR3. V gene TRBV6-4 combines with J gene TRBJ1-6; D is uncertain. The CDR3 is 13 residues long. Germline V lookup: CDR1 MRHNA, CDR2 SNTAGT. Trimming removed 3 bases from V and 7 bases from J, with 7 bases in between. DNA for the CDR3: TGTGCCAGCAGTGATCGGGAGAATTCACCCCTCCACTTT. Its protein is CASSDRENSPLHF.

This clone was recorded only once. The gene calls are TRBV27 and TRBJ1-2; a weak D match, TRBD1 (6 bases). The CDR3 consists of 13 residues. The V end was cut by 5 bases, the J end by 7 bases, with 14 bases between. The germline gives CDR1 MNHEY, CDR2 SMNVEV (reference sequence). The CDR3 spells CASSITGGFGYTF. In DNA form, the CDR3 reads TGTGCCAGCAGTATAACGGGGGGCTTTGGCTACACCTTC.

The chain has TRBV9 and TRBJ2-5, with TRBD1 identical over 10 bases. Trimming at V came to 4 bases and at J to 5 bases, leaving 14 bases not matched to a gene. The CDR3 consists of 17 residues. Germline V gene lookup returns CDR1 SGDLS and CDR2 YYNGEE. The CDR3 coding sequence is TGTGCCAGCAGCTCAAAACCGGGACAGGGGCCTTTCGAGACCCAGTACTTC. Its protein is CASSSKPGQGPFETQYF.

This chain uses TRBV30 with TRBJ2-1, with TRBD2 identical over 14 bases. After removal of 3 bases from V and 7 bases from J, the junction contained 14 bases not matched to a gene. From germline, CDR1 is GTSNPN and CDR2 SVGIG (reference sequence). CDR3 size: 18 residues. DNA for the CDR3: TGTGCCTGGAGCTCGACTAGCGGGGGGGCTACTACGCGGAATGAGCAGTTCTTC. It yields the protein CAWSSTSGGATTRNEQFF.

The rearrangement joins TRBV2 to TRBJ2-7; no clear D gene. The CDR3 covers 11 residues. The germline gives CDR1 SNHLY, CDR2 FYNNEI. V dropped 2 bases and J dropped 8 bases, with 7 bases sitting between them. Here the CDR3 DNA reads TGTGCCAGCAGTGAACCTGGCAAGCAGTACTTC. Encoded protein: CASSEPGKQYF.

The chain has TRBV11-2 and TRBJ1-1; 12 bases are shared with TRBD1. The CDR3 is made up of 18 amino acids. J gave up 0 bases and V 5 bases, and 10 bases lay outside the gene matches. Germline lookup yields CDR1 SGHAT and CDR2 FQNNGV. The CDR3 reads CASSARDRGRSMNTEAFF. The DNA of the CDR3 is TGTGCCAGCAGCGCCCGGGACAGGGGGCGATCCATGAACACTGAAGCTTTCTTT.

V and J are TRBV7-2 and TRBJ1-1; 9 bases are a match to TRBD1. V trimming: 2 bases; J trimming: 6 bases; junction bases outside the gene matches: 4. There are 14 residues in the CDR3. Per germline, CDR1 SGHTA and CDR2 FQGNSA. CDR3 in DNA: TGTGCCAGCAGCTTAACAGGGGGCTCCTCTGAAGCTTTCTTT. This gives the protein CASSLTGGSSEAFF. Together with reference TRBV7-2 and TRBJ1-1, the CDR3 gives the full variable domain: GAGVSQSPSNKVTEKGKDVELRCDPISGHTALYWYRQSLGQGLEFLIYFQGNSAPDKSGLPSDRFSAERTGGSVSTLTIQRTQQEDSAVYLCASSLTGGSSEAFFGQGTRLTVV.